The sample holds one count of the clone carrying this TCR beta chain. The sample belongs to a study of blood T cell repertoires in COVID-19. About the study: COVID-19 samples, acute and convalescent, were from the United States, Italy and Spain. Sample material is recorded as cDNA or gDNA derived from T cells, B-cell-depleted T cells, or PBMCs.

Study processing details: Amplifying reference gene primers gave estimates of nucleated cell counts. Assay used: immunoSEQ multiplex PCR; TCRdb lists only in-frame clones, some missing. That table is the source of V, J and clone size, and D and trimming were worked out from the DNA. Of roughly 380,000 clones listed, roughly four fifths are singletons. Germline V lookup: CDR1 SGHNT, CDR2 YYREEE (reference sequence). Trimming shortened V by 4 bases and J by 4 bases, and 11 bases separated the two germline ends. This CDR3 has 13 amino acids. V is TRBV5-4 and J is TRBJ1-1; maybe TRBD1 (5 bases). This clonotype was sampled from a human donor with acute or convalescent COVID-19. The donor label of this sample is uncertain. Sequenced sample: peripheral blood. The CDR3 sequence is CASSRGQGTEAFF. The CDR3 bases are TGTGCCAGCAGCCGTGGACAAGGCACTGAAGCTTTCTTT.